This T cell receptor beta chain was identified during a study of immune evolution from preneoplasia to lung adenocarcinoma. Notes on the study in general: Later-stage lesions seemingly showed higher T cell density and diversity than normal lung. From normal lung to invasive adenocarcinoma, top clone frequencies appeared to decrease.

TCRdb keeps only in-frame clones here, not all; method: immunoSEQ multiplex PCR. The sample includes approximately 15,000 clones, over 75% seen only once; the top ten take 2.5% to 3.5%. Patient tissue came from resections in Japan or China, 2014–2017. H&E slides confirmed each diagnosis, reviewed by two pathologists independently. Concerning this clone itself: Its antigen remains unknown.

Source material: FFPE lung adenocarcinoma in situ tissue. The TCR comes from a donor aged 70 or older with lung adenocarcinoma.

The CDR3 DNA sequence: TGTGCCAGCAGCACCGGGACAGGGCTCTCTGGAAACACCATATATTTT. Amino acid sequence: CASSTGTGLSGNTIYF. The rearrangement uses TRBV7-8 and TRBJ1-3; 9 nucleotides align to TRBD1. V was clipped by 5 bases and J by 0 bases; unmatched bases: 5. CDR3 length: 16 residues. Germline V gene data show CDR1 as SGHVS and CDR2 as FQNEAQ.